Sequencing of this TCR beta chain was carried out in a study of shared clonotypes between healthy human individuals. Points from the study as a whole: Naive CD4 clonotypes overlapped across a few donors at 4.5% to 5.5%. The study generally estimated greater richness for naive than memory subsets.

Assay used: immunoSEQ multiplex PCR; TCRdb lists only in-frame clones, some missing. The sample has 2,100,000 or so clones, almost 96% seen once. The donors were all Caucasian adults (living in Nashville, Tennessee). A split of CD4+ cells into CD45RA+ naive and CD45RA-negative memory subsets was performed. V gave up 0 bases and J gave up 4 bases, with 8 bases separating them. The germline CDR1 and CDR2 sequences are LGHNT and FRNRAP. The length of the CDR3 is 14 residues. Concerning this clone: The antigen remains unidentified.

The sample was naive CD4+ T cells sorted from blood. Noted subset: CD45RA+ positively selected. The gene calls are TRBV12-5 and TRBJ2-3; D is uncertain. The clonotype comes from a man younger than 35 in good health. CDR3 DNA sequence: TGTGCTAGTGGTTTGGTACTCTTTTCAGATACGCAGTATTTT. This encodes CASGLVLFSDTQYF. The variable domain in full, completed from reference TRBV12-5 and TRBJ2-3, reads DARVTQTPRHKVTEMGQEVTMRCQPILGHNTVFWYRQTMMQGLELLAYFRNRAPLDDSGMPKDRFSAEMPDATLATLKIQPSEPRDSAVYFCASGLVLFSDTQYFGPGTRLTVL.